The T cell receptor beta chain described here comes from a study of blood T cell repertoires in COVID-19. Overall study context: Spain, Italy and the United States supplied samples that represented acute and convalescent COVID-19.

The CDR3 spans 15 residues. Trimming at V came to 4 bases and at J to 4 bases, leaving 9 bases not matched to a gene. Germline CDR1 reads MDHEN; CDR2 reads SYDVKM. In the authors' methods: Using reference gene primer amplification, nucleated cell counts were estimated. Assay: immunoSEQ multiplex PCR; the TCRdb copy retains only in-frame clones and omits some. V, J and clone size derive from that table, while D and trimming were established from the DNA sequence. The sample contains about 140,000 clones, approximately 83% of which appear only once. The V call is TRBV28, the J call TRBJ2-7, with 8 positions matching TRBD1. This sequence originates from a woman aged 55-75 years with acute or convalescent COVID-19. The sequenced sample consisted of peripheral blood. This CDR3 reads CASSYSGTGLYEQYF. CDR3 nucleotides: TGTGCCAGCAGTTACTCCGGGACAGGCCTGTACGAGCAGTACTTC.